This T cell receptor (beta chain) was recorded in a study of regulatory T cells in long-lasting Graves disease. Broader study findings: TCR diversity in persistent Graves' patients was below that of newly diagnosed ones.

Time point specified: newly diagnosed GD, antithyroid drugs for less than 3 months. PBMC RNA served as the TCR library source. Researchers made TCR beta libraries by using iRepertoire HTBI primers and running Arm-PCR on CDR3 regions. TCRdb called the multiplex PCR reads again in MiXCR, with one record for every CDR3 protein. The sample shows 380,000 or so distinct CDR3 sequences, 15% to 20% of them seen only once. Per germline, CDR1 KGHSH and CDR2 LQKENI. CDR3 length: 17 amino acids. Trimming removed 2 bases from V and 3 bases from J; junction bases left unmatched: 4. This clonotype showed up many times. The antigen is undetermined. This same sample was also part of a study on T cells in Graves' hyperthyroidism and ophthalmopathy. That source adds: Clinical symptoms, serum thyroxine, TRAb, thyroid ultrasound and orbital computed tomography informed diagnoses. The HTBI primer set drove a first-round RT-PCR of the TCR CDR3.

The chain couples TRBV18 to TRBJ2-3, with 14 bases identical to TRBD2. The sequenced sample was peripheral blood mononuclear cells (PBMCs), obtained at new diagnosis, from a patient treated with antithyroid drugs. This TCR was sampled from a woman between 18 and 30 years old with Graves disease. The DNA of the CDR3 is TGTGCCAGCTCACCAGGGACTAGCGGGAGTTGGACAGATACGCAGTATTTT. Its protein product is CASSPGTSGSWTDTQYF.